The TCR beta chain described here comes from a study of siplizumab effects on memory and regulatory T cells. Germline V CDR1 and CDR2: MGHRA, YSYEKL. The length of the CDR3 is 14 residues. V trimming: 0 bases; J trimming: 5 bases; junction bases outside the gene matches: 4. In the case of this clone: Its antigen is undetermined.

TCRdb keeps only in-frame clones here, not all; method: immunoSEQ multiplex PCR. This table holds 70,000 or so clones, about 90% found once. Findings and caveats of the study: There appeared to be greater diversity in naive T cells than in memory cells, and naive T cells seemed major contributors to the alloresponse. Fewer alloreactive sequences mapped to unstimulated CD4+ memory cells under siplizumab.

The sequenced sample was CD8+ T cells sorted from blood. The clonotype originates from a human donor in good health. This chain links TRBV4-1 with TRBJ2-7, with TRBD2 identical over 7 bases. CDR3 in DNA: TGCGCCAGCAGCCAAGACCCTCTAGCGGACGAGCAGTACTTC. Translating it yields CASSQDPLADEQYF.